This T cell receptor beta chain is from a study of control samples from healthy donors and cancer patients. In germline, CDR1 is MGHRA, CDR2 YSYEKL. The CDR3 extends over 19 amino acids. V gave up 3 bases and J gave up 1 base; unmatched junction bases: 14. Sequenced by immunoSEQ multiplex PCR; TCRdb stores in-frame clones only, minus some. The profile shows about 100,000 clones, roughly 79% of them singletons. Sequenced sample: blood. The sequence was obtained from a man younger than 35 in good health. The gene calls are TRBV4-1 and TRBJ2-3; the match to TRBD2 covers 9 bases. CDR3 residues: CASSQSEGGSGGRTDTQYF. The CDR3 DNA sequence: TGCGCCAGCAGCCAGTCAGAGGGGGGTAGCGGGGGACGCACAGATACGCAGTATTTT.